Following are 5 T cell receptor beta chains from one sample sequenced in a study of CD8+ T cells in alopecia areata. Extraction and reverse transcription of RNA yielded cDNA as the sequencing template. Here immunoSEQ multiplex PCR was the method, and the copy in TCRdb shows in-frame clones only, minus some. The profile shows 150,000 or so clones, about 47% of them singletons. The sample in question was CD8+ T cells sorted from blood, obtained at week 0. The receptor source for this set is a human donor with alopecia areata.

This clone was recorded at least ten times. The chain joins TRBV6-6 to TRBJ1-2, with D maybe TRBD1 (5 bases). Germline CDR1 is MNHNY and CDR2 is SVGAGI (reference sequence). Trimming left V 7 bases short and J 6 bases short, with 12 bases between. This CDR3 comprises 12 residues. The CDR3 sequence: CASTLLGDGYTF. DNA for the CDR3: TGTGCCAGCACTCTATTGGGGGATGGCTACACCTTC.

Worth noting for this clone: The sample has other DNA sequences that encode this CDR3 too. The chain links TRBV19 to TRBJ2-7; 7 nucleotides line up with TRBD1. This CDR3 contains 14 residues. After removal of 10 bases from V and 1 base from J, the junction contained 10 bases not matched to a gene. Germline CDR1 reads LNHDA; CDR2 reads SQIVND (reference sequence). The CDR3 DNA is TGTGCCACCCAGGGGACAGCTAGTTCCTACGAGCAGTACTTC. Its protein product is CATQGTASSYEQYF. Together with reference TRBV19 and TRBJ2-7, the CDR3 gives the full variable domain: DGGITQSPKYLFRKEGQNVTLSCEQNLNHDAMYWYRQDPGQGLRLIYYSQIVNDFQKGDIAEGYSVSREKKESFPLTVTSAQKNPTAFYLCATQGTASSYEQYFGPGTRLTVT.

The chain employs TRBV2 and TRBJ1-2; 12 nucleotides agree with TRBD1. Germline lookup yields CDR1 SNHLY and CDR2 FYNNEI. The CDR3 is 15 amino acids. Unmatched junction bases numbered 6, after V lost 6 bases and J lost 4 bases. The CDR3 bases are TGTGCCAGCAGCCCGGGGACAGGGGGCTCCTATGGCTACACCTTC. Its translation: CASSPGTGGSYGYTF.

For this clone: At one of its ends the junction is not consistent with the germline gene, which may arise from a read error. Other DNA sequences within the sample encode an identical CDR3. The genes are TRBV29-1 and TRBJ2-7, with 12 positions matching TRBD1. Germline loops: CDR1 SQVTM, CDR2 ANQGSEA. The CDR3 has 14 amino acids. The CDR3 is CSVEGTGGGYEQYF. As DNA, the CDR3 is TGCAGCGTAGAAGGGACAGGGGGCGGCTACGAGCAGTACTTC.

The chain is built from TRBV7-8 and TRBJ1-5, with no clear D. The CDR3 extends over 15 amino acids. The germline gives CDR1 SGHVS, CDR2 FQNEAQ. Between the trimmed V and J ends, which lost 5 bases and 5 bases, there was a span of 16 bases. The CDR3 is CASSSRGVEDQPQHF. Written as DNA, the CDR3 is TGTGCCAGCAGCAGCCGTGGGGTCGAGGATCAGCCCCAGCATTTT.